This is a list of T cell receptor beta chains from one sample in a study of shared T cell receptors in the human thymus. Generated by immunoSEQ multiplex PCR, the TCRdb table keeps only in-frame clones and is missing some. Of under 850,000 clones in the sample, roughly 90% were seen once. The same sample was also studied in work on human thymus T cells.

Sequencing input: thymocytes. The receptors derive from a boy less than two years old with a congenital heart defect. CDR3s include the opening cysteine and the closing phenylalanine or tryptophan. Each record gives: clone size, V gene, J gene, D gene, CDR3 DNA, CDR3 protein. D genes are given only for firm matches. Clone size is not always given. Where it is, it says once, few, many or a class for expanded clones.

clone_size: few; v_call: TRBV18; j_call: TRBJ1-3; d_call: .; cdr3_nt: TGTGCCAGCTCACCCCGTCGGGTTGGCGGAAACACCATATATTTT; cdr3_aa: CASSPRRVGGNTIYF
clone_size: .; v_call: TRBV7-2; j_call: TRBJ2-5; d_call: .; cdr3_nt: TGTGCCAGCCAGCAGGAGGGGTACTACCAAGAGACCCAGTACTTC; cdr3_aa: CASQQEGYYQETQYF
clone_size: .; v_call: TRBV27; j_call: TRBJ2-1; d_call: TRBD2; cdr3_nt: TGTGCCAGCACGTTAAGGCGAGCGGGGGGGTACAATGAGCAGTTCTTC; cdr3_aa: CASTLRRAGGYNEQFF
clone_size: .; v_call: TRBV4-2; j_call: TRBJ2-2; d_call: TRBD2; cdr3_nt: TGTGCCAGCAGCCAGGCAAAGGGGATAGCGGGACGGGGGGAGCTGTTTTTT; cdr3_aa: CASSQAKGIAGRGELFF
clone_size: .; v_call: TRBV5-5; j_call: TRBJ1-4; d_call: .; cdr3_nt: TGTGCCAGCAGCTTGCCAGGGCGAGAAAAACTGTTTTTT; cdr3_aa: CASSLPGREKLFF
clone_size: few; v_call: TRBV4-3; j_call: TRBJ1-3; d_call: .; cdr3_nt: TGCGCCAGCAGCCCCCGGATAATGGGGCCCTGGGCCTCTGGAAACACCATATATTTT; cdr3_aa: CASSPRIMGPWASGNTIYF
clone_size: .; v_call: TRBV5-4; j_call: TRBJ2-7; d_call: TRBD2; cdr3_nt: TGTGCCAGCAGCTTAGCGGGAGGGCCGCCCAGCTACGAGCAGTACTTC; cdr3_aa: CASSLAGGPPSYEQYF
clone_size: .; v_call: TRBV5-8; j_call: TRBJ2-7; d_call: TRBD1; cdr3_nt: TGTGCCAGCAGCTCCACCGGGACAGGGAAGGCCTACGAGCAGTACTTC; cdr3_aa: CASSSTGTGKAYEQYF
clone_size: .; v_call: TRBV11-3; j_call: TRBJ2-1; d_call: .; cdr3_nt: TGTGCCAGCAGCCCGACTCCTAGTTACAATGAGCAGTTCTTC; cdr3_aa: CASSPTPSYNEQFF
clone_size: .; v_call: TRBV1; j_call: TRBJ2-4; d_call: .; cdr3_nt: TGCACCAGCAGCAACAATCCCGGGACTAGCGGGGGGAACATTCAGTACTTC; cdr3_aa: CTSSNNPGTSGGNIQYF
clone_size: .; v_call: TRBV5-1; j_call: TRBJ1-2; d_call: .; cdr3_nt: TGCGCCAGCAGCCCCTCAGGGGCCCCTATCTATGGCTACACCTTC; cdr3_aa: CASSPSGAPIYGYTF
clone_size: .; v_call: TRBV28; j_call: TRBJ2-2; d_call: .; cdr3_nt: TGTGCCAGCACCCCGTGGACACGATACACCGGGGAGCTGTTTTTT; cdr3_aa: CASTPWTRYTGELFF
clone_size: .; v_call: TRBV11-3; j_call: TRBJ2-7; d_call: TRBD2; cdr3_nt: TGTGCCAGCAGCCGGACTAGCGGGATTAAGTACTTC; cdr3_aa: CASSRTSGIKYF
clone_size: .; v_call: TRBV18; j_call: TRBJ2-7; d_call: .; cdr3_nt: TGTGCCAGCTCACCACGTCCTGGAGACTACGAGCAGTACTTC; cdr3_aa: CASSPRPGDYEQYF
clone_size: .; v_call: TRBV5-1; j_call: TRBJ1-2; d_call: .; cdr3_nt: TGCGCCAGCAGCTTGGTTCCAAGGGGTGCGGAACATGACTACACCTTC; cdr3_aa: CASSLVPRGAEHDYTF
clone_size: .; v_call: TRBV7-9; j_call: TRBJ2-7; d_call: .; cdr3_nt: TGTGCCAGCAGTATAGGGGGAGGGCCGACCTACGAGCAGTACTTC; cdr3_aa: CASSIGGGPTYEQYF
clone_size: .; v_call: TRBV9; j_call: TRBJ1-5; d_call: TRBD1; cdr3_nt: TGTGCCAGCAGCGGGGGGACAGGGTTAAGTCAGCCCCAGCATTTT; cdr3_aa: CASSGGTGLSQPQHF
clone_size: .; v_call: TRBV10-1; j_call: TRBJ1-1; d_call: .; cdr3_nt: TGCGCCAGCAGTGAGAAATTGAGACTTGGGGCTTTCTTT; cdr3_aa: CASSEKLRLGAFF
clone_size: .; v_call: TRBV4-1; j_call: TRBJ2-7; d_call: TRBD2; cdr3_nt: TGCGCCAGCAGCCAAGATCGGATAACTAGCGGGATGTCCTACGAGCAGTACTTC; cdr3_aa: CASSQDRITSGMSYEQYF
clone_size: .; v_call: TRBV5-6; j_call: TRBJ2-3; d_call: .; cdr3_nt: TGTGCCAGCAGCCACCCGACAGTGAGCACAGATACGCAGTATTTT; cdr3_aa: CASSHPTVSTDTQYF
clone_size: .; v_call: TRBV5-6; j_call: TRBJ2-7; d_call: .; cdr3_nt: TGTGCCAGCAGCTCCCCCCCAGGACTGGAGGGGAGCTCCTACGAGCAGTACTTC; cdr3_aa: CASSSPPGLEGSSYEQYF
clone_size: .; v_call: TRBV11-3; j_call: TRBJ2-2; d_call: .; cdr3_nt: TGTGCCAGCAGCTTAGGAGGGAACACCGGGGAGCTGTTTTTT; cdr3_aa: CASSLGGNTGELFF
clone_size: few; v_call: TRBV18; j_call: TRBJ1-3; d_call: .; cdr3_nt: TGTGCCAGCTCACCATTCGGAGGGCGACATGGAAACACCATATATTTT; cdr3_aa: CASSPFGGRHGNTIYF
clone_size: .; v_call: TRBV4-1; j_call: TRBJ2-3; d_call: .; cdr3_nt: TGCGCCAGCAGCCAAGGACAGTCCACAGATACGCAGTATTTT; cdr3_aa: CASSQGQSTDTQYF
clone_size: .; v_call: TRBV6-5; j_call: TRBJ2-3; d_call: TRBD2; cdr3_nt: TGTGCCAGCAGCCCCGGGACTAGCGGCACAGATACGCAGTATTTT; cdr3_aa: CASSPGTSGTDTQYF
clone_size: .; v_call: TRBV5-6; j_call: TRBJ1-3; d_call: .; cdr3_nt: TGTGCCAGCAGCTCCCGAGGAAGCTCTGGAAACACCATATATTTT; cdr3_aa: CASSSRGSSGNTIYF
clone_size: .; v_call: TRBV5-1; j_call: TRBJ2-2; d_call: TRBD2; cdr3_nt: TGCGCCAGCAGACTAGCGGGAGATTTCGACACCGGGGAGCTGTTTTTT; cdr3_aa: CASRLAGDFDTGELFF
clone_size: .; v_call: TRBV12-5; j_call: TRBJ2-1; d_call: .; cdr3_nt: TGTGCTAGTGGTTTGGTGGTAGCGTGGGGGGGCTCTTCCTACAATGAGCAGTTCTTC; cdr3_aa: CASGLVVAWGGSSYNEQFF
clone_size: .; v_call: TRBV28; j_call: TRBJ2-7; d_call: TRBD2; cdr3_nt: TGTGCCAGCAGCCCGACCGGGACTAGCGGTCGTGACGAGCAGTACTTC; cdr3_aa: CASSPTGTSGRDEQYF
clone_size: .; v_call: TRBV7-9; j_call: TRBJ2-1; d_call: TRBD2; cdr3_nt: TGTGCCAGCAGCTTTGGGACTAGCGGAAACAATGAGCAGTTCTTC; cdr3_aa: CASSFGTSGNNEQFF
clone_size: .; v_call: TRBV7-2; j_call: TRBJ2-7; d_call: TRBD1; cdr3_nt: TGTGCCAGCAGCCCCCGGGACAGGGGAGTAGGGCAGTACTTC; cdr3_aa: CASSPRDRGVGQYF
clone_size: once; v_call: TRBV25-1; j_call: TRBJ2-1; d_call: .; cdr3_nt: TGTGCCAGCAGTCAGGGAGGCAATGAGCAGTTCTTC; cdr3_aa: CASSQGGNEQFF
clone_size: .; v_call: TRBV21-1; j_call: TRBJ2-1; d_call: .; cdr3_nt: TGTGCCAGCATCCTAATTGGCAATGAGCAGTTCTTC; cdr3_aa: CASILIGNEQFF
clone_size: .; v_call: TRBV9; j_call: TRBJ2-5; d_call: TRBD1; cdr3_nt: TGTGCCAGCAGCCCGCGGACAGGGGGTTGGGAGACCCAGTACTTC; cdr3_aa: CASSPRTGGWETQYF
clone_size: .; v_call: TRBV28; j_call: TRBJ2-2; d_call: TRBD2; cdr3_nt: TGTGCCAGCAGTGTCCCGGGGGGCACCGGGGAGCTGTTTTTT; cdr3_aa: CASSVPGGTGELFF
clone_size: once; v_call: TRBV4-1; j_call: TRBJ2-7; d_call: .; cdr3_nt: TGCGCCAGCAGCCAAGAGGACAACTCCTACGAGCAGTACTTC; cdr3_aa: CASSQEDNSYEQYF
clone_size: .; v_call: TRBV7-9; j_call: TRBJ2-7; d_call: TRBD2; cdr3_nt: TGTGCCAGCAGCCCGCGGGAGACCTCCTACGAGCAGTACTTC; cdr3_aa: CASSPRETSYEQYF
clone_size: few; v_call: TRBV7-6; j_call: TRBJ2-1; d_call: TRBD2; cdr3_nt: TGTGCCAGCAGCTTAGCGCTAGCGGACAATGAGCAGTTCTTC; cdr3_aa: CASSLALADNEQFF
clone_size: .; v_call: TRBV29-1; j_call: TRBJ2-5; d_call: TRBD1; cdr3_nt: TGCAGCGTTGAACCATGGGGACAGCGAAAGCAAGAGACCCAGTACTTC; cdr3_aa: CSVEPWGQRKQETQYF
clone_size: .; v_call: TRBV9; j_call: TRBJ2-3; d_call: .; cdr3_nt: TGTGCCAGCAGCAACCGGGACTGGGGGACAGATACGCAGTATTTT; cdr3_aa: CASSNRDWGTDTQYF
clone_size: .; v_call: TRBV6-5; j_call: TRBJ2-5; d_call: .; cdr3_nt: TGTGCCAGCAGACTTCCCGGGAACCCAGAGACCCAGTACTTC; cdr3_aa: CASRLPGNPETQYF
clone_size: .; v_call: TRBV27; j_call: TRBJ2-7; d_call: .; cdr3_nt: TGTGCCAACCGTGAGGGGGGCGGGGGCGAGCAGTACTTC; cdr3_aa: CANREGGGGEQYF
clone_size: once; v_call: TRBV7-2; j_call: TRBJ2-7; d_call: TRBD2; cdr3_nt: TGTGCCAGCAGCTATAGCGGGAGTAGTACCTACGAGCAGTACTTC; cdr3_aa: CASSYSGSSTYEQYF
clone_size: .; v_call: TRBV6-5; j_call: TRBJ2-5; d_call: TRBD2; cdr3_nt: TGTGCCAGCAGAGCCCTAGCGGGGTCACAAGAGACCCAGTACTTC; cdr3_aa: CASRALAGSQETQYF
clone_size: .; v_call: TRBV19; j_call: TRBJ1-1; d_call: .; cdr3_nt: TGTGCCAGTAGTCTGGCTAGGGGAAACCCTGAAGCTTTCTTT; cdr3_aa: CASSLARGNPEAFF
clone_size: once; v_call: TRBV14; j_call: TRBJ1-1; d_call: .; cdr3_nt: TGTGCCAGCAGCCAAGTAGTAGAAGGAGGGCCGAGGGCTAACACTGAAGCTTTCTTT; cdr3_aa: CASSQVVEGGPRANTEAFF
clone_size: .; v_call: TRBV14; j_call: TRBJ2-2; d_call: TRBD2; cdr3_nt: TGTGCCAGCAGCCCCTGGGGGGAGGGCCTTTCCGGGGAGCTGTTTTTT; cdr3_aa: CASSPWGEGLSGELFF
clone_size: .; v_call: TRBV29-1; j_call: TRBJ2-2; d_call: TRBD2; cdr3_nt: TGCAGCGTTGTGACTAGCGGGAGGTTCGCGAACACCGGGGAGCTGTTTTTT; cdr3_aa: CSVVTSGRFANTGELFF